Following are 26 T cell receptor beta chains from one sample sequenced in a study of response to subunit inactivated influenza vaccine. TCRdb passed the RT-PCR reads through MiXCR, listing each CDR3 protein once. Of about 570,000 distinct CDR3 sequences in the sample, approximately 12% were seen once. Sequences were derived from PBMCs from blood, sampled on the day of vaccination. These receptors all come from a man aged 50-59 years who received an inactivated influenza vaccine.

The J gene is TRBJ2-7, the V gene TRBV7-3; D is undetermined. CDR3 length: 13 amino acids. CDR1 SGHTA and CDR2 FQGTGA come from the germline V gene. V lost 2 bases to trimming and J lost 5 bases, with 10 bases between them. The chain's CDR3 is CASSLGPLDEQYF. For the CDR3, the DNA is TGTGCCAGCAGCTTAGGACCTCTTGACGAGCAGTACTTC. Combining the CDR3 with reference TRBV7-3 and TRBJ2-7 gives the whole variable domain GAGVSQTPSNKVTEKGKYVELRCDPISGHTALYWYRQSLGQGPEFLIYFQGTGAADDSGLPNDRFFAVRPEGSVSTLKIQRTERGDSAVYLCASSLGPLDEQYFGPGTRLTVT.

A few counts support this clonotype. The V gene is TRBV29-1, the J gene TRBJ2-2; 8 bases fit TRBD1. This CDR3 has 15 residues. Per germline, CDR1 SQVTM and CDR2 ANQGSEA. The V segment lost 0 bases and the J segment 2 bases; nucleotides outside the gene matches: 2. The CDR3 spells CSVEEAGGNTGELFF. The DNA of the CDR3 is TGCAGCGTTGAAGAGGCAGGGGGCAACACCGGGGAGCTGTTTTTT.

This clonotype was counted many times. The rearrangement uses TRBV12-3 or TRBV12-4 and TRBJ2-7; D is uncertain. This CDR3 region has 11 residues. Trimming removed 3 bases at V and 6 bases at J, with 6 bases between. CDR3 in amino acids: CASSLNTEQYF. The CDR3 nucleotides read TGTGCCAGCAGTTTGAACACCGAGCAGTACTTC.

J is TRBJ2-3 and V is TRBV7-9; a weak D match, TRBD1 (6 bases). The CDR3 covers 13 residues. Germline lookup yields CDR1 SEHNR and CDR2 FQNEAQ (reference sequence). The ends were cut back, 5 bases at V and 5 bases at J, with 11 bases in the middle. CDR3 residues: CASSRQVIDTQYF. In DNA, the CDR3 is TGTGCCAGCAGCCGACAGGTCATAGATACGCAGTATTTT.

The chain recombines TRBV19 with TRBJ2-1; 10 nucleotides align to TRBD2. Germline CDR1 LNHDA, CDR2 SQIVND (reference sequence). V shed 2 bases and J 4 bases; nucleotides not matched to a gene: 11. The CDR3 is 18 amino acids. This CDR3 is CASSIWAETSGLYNEQFF. The CDR3, as DNA: TGTGCCAGTAGTATATGGGCCGAGACTAGCGGGCTTTACAATGAGCAGTTCTTC.

This clonotype was counted a few times. The J gene is TRBJ1-1, the V gene TRBV7-9, with no clear D. Trimming removed 2 bases from V and 8 bases from J, with 18 bases in between. Germline V CDR1 and CDR2: SEHNR, FQNEAQ (reference sequence). The CDR3 length is 15 residues. The CDR3 coding sequence is TGTGCCAGCAGCTTATTATCCTTGGGAGGGCCCGAAGCTTTCTTT. Translated: CASSLLSLGGPEAFF.

This chain links TRBV6-2 or TRBV6-3 with TRBJ2-1; D not certain. V was trimmed by 1 base and J by 8 bases, leaving 15 bases between them. Germline V gene lookup returns CDR1 MNHEY and CDR2 SVGEGT. The CDR3 covers 15 residues. The CDR3 DNA sequence: TGTGCCAGCAGTTACTGGCAGCCTCTGTACGATGAGCAGTTCTTC. It is translated as CASSYWQPLYDEQFF.

The gene calls are TRBV7-2 and TRBJ2-2; maybe TRBD1 (5 bases). V was shortened by 8 bases and J by 6 bases, with 16 bases between the two germline ends. This CDR3 is built from 14 residues. From germline, CDR1 is SGHTA and CDR2 FQGNSA. The CDR3 bases are TGTGCCAGCGGCATGGCTTCCAGGGCCGGGGAGCTGTTTTTT. It encodes CASGMASRAGELFF. Full variable domain (outside the CDR3, taken from reference TRBV7-2 and TRBJ2-2): GAGVSQSPSNKVTEKGKDVELRCDPISGHTALYWYRQSLGQGLEFLIYFQGNSAPDKSGLPSDRFSAERTGGSVSTLTIQRTQQEDSAVYLCASGMASRAGELFFGEGSRLTVL.

The rearrangement uses TRBV11-2 and TRBJ2-3; unclear D gene. The J call is doubtful: the DNA matches TRBJ1-5 better. CDR1 and CDR2 (germline): SGHAT, FQNNGV. This CDR3 region has 11 residues. CDR3 DNA: TGTGCCAGCAGCCCGACCGGGACCCAGCATTTT. As protein: CASSPTGTQHF.

V usage is TRBV11-2 and J usage is TRBJ2-1; TRBD2 aligns across 9 bases. This CDR3 is built from 14 residues. Trimming at V came to 2 bases and at J to 8 bases, leaving 4 bases not matched to a gene. Germline values: CDR1 SGHAT, CDR2 FQNNGV. The CDR3 spells CASSLLRGGDEQFF. The CDR3 DNA is TGTGCCAGCAGCTTATTGCGGGGGGGCGATGAGCAGTTCTTC.

The sample holds a few counts of this clonotype. V is TRBV3-1 and J is TRBJ1-5; D gene uncertain. V shed 2 bases and J shed 0 bases, with 8 bases lying between them. Germline V gene data show CDR1 as LGHDT and CDR2 as YNNKEL (reference sequence). This CDR3 spans 15 amino acids. The CDR3 nucleotides are TGTGCCAGCAGCCAAAGTCGGGTTAGCAATCAGCCCCAGCATTTT. Its protein is CASSQSRVSNQPQHF.

V is TRBV25-1 and J is TRBJ2-5, with 9 bases matching TRBD2. CDR3 length: 14 residues. Trimming cost V 5 bases and J 5 bases; bases outside gene matches: 6. Germline V gene sequence: CDR1 MGHDK, CDR2 SYGVNS. DNA of the CDR3: TGTGCCAGCAGTCGCGGGGGGGCCGGGGAGACCCAGTACTTC. Protein: CASSRGGAGETQYF.

The sample holds many counts of this clonotype. The V call is TRBV7-2, the J call TRBJ2-7; tentatively, D is TRBD1 (6 bases). The germline V gene has CDR1 SGHTA and CDR2 FQGNSA. Trimming took off 1 base at V and 2 bases at J, with 15 bases between the two ends. There are 16 residues in the CDR3. DNA of the CDR3: TGTGCCAGCAGCTTAGTAGGCAGGGGCCGTACCTACGAGCAGTACTTC. Encoded protein: CASSLVGRGRTYEQYF.

The chain recombines TRBV12-3 or TRBV12-4 with TRBJ1-1; D is possibly TRBD1 (6 bases). The ends were cut back, 4 bases at V and 0 bases at J, with 12 bases in the middle. The CDR3 has 15 residues. CDR3 sequence: CASSSAPGVNTEAFF. DNA for the CDR3: TGTGCCAGCAGTTCCGCCCCAGGGGTGAACACTGAAGCTTTCTTT.

The chain carries TRBV28 and TRBJ1-6, with a possible D match to TRBD1 (5 bases). The V gene's germline CDR1 is MDHEN and CDR2 SYDVKM. The germline V and J ends were trimmed by 5 bases and 8 bases, with 13 bases remaining between them. The CDR3 is made up of 14 amino acids. Written as DNA, the CDR3 is TGTGCCAGCAGTCTCAGGGACCGCTATTCACCCCTCCACTTT. This encodes CASSLRDRYSPLHF.

This clonotype was seen only a few times. This chain links TRBV29-1 with TRBJ2-7, with 12 positions matching TRBD2. The V segment lost 8 bases and the J segment 2 bases; nucleotides outside the gene matches: 4. The CDR3 runs 13 residues. Germline CDR1 SQVTM, CDR2 ANQGSEA. This chain's CDR3 is CSMTSGSPYEQYF. CDR3 coding DNA: TGCAGCATGACTAGCGGGAGTCCCTACGAGCAGTACTTC.

This clonotype was recorded a few times. The rearrangement joins TRBV5-1 to TRBJ2-7; 7 bases align to TRBD2. J was trimmed by 4 bases and V by 4 bases; bases with no gene match: 17. This CDR3 region has 17 residues. CDR1 is SGHRS, CDR2 YFSETQ, per germline. CDR3 protein: CASSTRSGGFTEYEQYF. In DNA, the CDR3 is TGCGCCAGCAGCACACGATCCGGGGGGTTTACTGAGTACGAGCAGTACTTC.

In its sample, this clonotype was seen a few times. V is TRBV5-1 and J is TRBJ2-7, with 10 bases that match TRBD2. Germline assignment: CDR1 SGHRS and CDR2 YFSETQ. V was clipped by 1 base and J by 6 bases; unmatched bases: 7. The CDR3 spans 15 residues. CDR3 loop: CASSLTLAGEAEQYF. The CDR3 DNA follows: TGCGCCAGCAGCTTGACCCTAGCGGGAGAGGCCGAGCAGTACTTC.

The CDR3 bases are TGCAGTGCTAGTATTCGCGGACAAGAGACCCAGTACTTC. Translated, it gives CSASIRGQETQYF. The rearrangement joins TRBV20-1 to TRBJ2-5; unclear D gene. V was cut by 3 bases and J by 2 bases, with 10 bases left in between. This CDR3 is 13 amino acids long. Per the germline V gene, CDR1 is DFQATT and CDR2 is SNEGSKA (reference sequence).

V gene TRBV20-1 combines with J gene TRBJ2-1; 11 bases are a match to TRBD1. CDR1 DFQATT and CDR2 SNEGSKA come from the germline V gene (reference sequence). The V gene end was trimmed by 4 bases and the J gene end by 7 bases; junction bases not matched to a gene: 6. This CDR3 comprises 14 residues. CDR3 nucleotide sequence: TGCAGTGCTACGGGACAGGGGGGTGTTAATGAGCAGTTCTTC. It encodes CSATGQGGVNEQFF.

There are a few counts of this clonotype. This chain connects TRBV28 to TRBJ2-1, with a weak D call TRBD1 (5 bases). Germline-derived CDR1 and CDR2 are MDHEN and SYDVKM. V was clipped by 5 bases and J by 0 bases, with 17 bases between them. The CDR3 has 17 residues. The CDR3 coding sequence is TGTGCCAGCAGTAGGCGTATGGGGCTAGGCTCCTACAATGAGCAGTTCTTC. Its protein is CASSRRMGLGSYNEQFF. Full variable domain (remainder filled in from reference TRBV28 and TRBJ2-1): DVKVTQSSRYLVKRTGEKVFLECVQDMDHENMFWYRQDPGLGLRLIYFSYDVKMKEKGDIPEGYSVSREKKERFSLILESASTNQTSMYLCASSRRMGLGSYNEQFFGPGTRLTVL.

This clonotype was detected ten times or more. V gene TRBV7-9 combines with J gene TRBJ2-2; D gene unclear. Deletions cut 3 bases from V and 2 bases from J, with 7 bases between. Germline V gives CDR1 SEHNR, CDR2 FQNEAQ (reference sequence). This CDR3 spans 14 amino acids. CDR3 amino acids: CASSFSPNTGELFF. The CDR3 region has the DNA TGTGCCAGCAGCTTCTCCCCAAACACCGGGGAGCTGTTTTTT.

This clonotype was counted at least ten times. The J gene is TRBJ2-1, the V gene TRBV12-3 or TRBV12-4; D assignment may be TRBD1 or TRBD2 (5 bases each). This CDR3 comprises 15 residues. V was pared by 7 bases and J by 1 base, with 14 bases between. The CDR3 loop is CASKQEVGSYNEQFF. The CDR3 DNA sequence: TGTGCCAGCAAACAGGAGGTGGGGTCCTACAATGAGCAGTTCTTC.

This chain connects TRBV18 to TRBJ2-7; D gene uncertain. This CDR3 is built from 14 residues. Germline lookup yields CDR1 KGHSH and CDR2 LQKENI. With 6 bases removed from V and 12 bases from J, the gap between germline ends came to 24 bases. The DNA of the CDR3 is TGTGCCAGCTCCGCTCCGAAGGGCAGGCACGTCCCGTACTTC. Amino acids: CASSAPKGRHVPYF.

The genes are TRBV10-3 and TRBJ2-5; tentatively, D is TRBD1 (5 bases). The CDR3 loop spans 12 amino acids. CDR1 ENHRY and CDR2 SYGVKD come from the germline V gene. V was pared by 11 bases and J by 4 bases, with 14 bases between. CDR3 protein: CAAAGLGETQYF. The CDR3 DNA sequence: TGTGCCGCCGCAGGGCTTGGAGAGACCCAGTACTTC.

This clonotype has only a few counts. J is TRBJ2-3 and V is TRBV20-1, with D perhaps matching TRBD2 (5 bases). CDR1 and CDR2 (germline): DFQATT, SNEGSKA (reference sequence). The CDR3 totals 15 residues. The germline V and J ends were trimmed by 3 bases and 5 bases, with 18 bases remaining between them. The CDR3: CSASHFSVRGDTQYF. Here the CDR3 DNA reads TGCAGTGCTAGCCACTTTAGCGTTCGTGGAGATACGCAGTATTTT.